The sequence of this TCR beta chain was determined in a study of shared T cell receptors in the human thymus. The germline V gene has CDR1 LGHNA and CDR2 YSLEER. Trimming left V 0 bases short and J 10 bases short, with 11 bases between. The CDR3 extends over 13 amino acids. This clone has just one count. Repertoires were generated with immunoSEQ multiplex PCR, while TCRdb's copy carries only in-frame clones and drops some. The sample consists of under 850,000 clones, roughly 88% of them appearing once. The same specimen was also included in a second study, on human thymus T cells.

The chain links TRBV4-3 to TRBJ2-3; the D is unclear. The sequence came from a boy in the first two years of life with a congenital heart defect. Sequences were obtained from thymocytes. CDR3 DNA: TGCGCCAGCAGCCAAGATCTCATTAAGCCGCAGTATTTT. The encoded protein is CASSQDLIKPQYF.